The 4 T cell receptor beta chains below all came from one sample that was sequenced in a study of T cells in Graves' hyperthyroidism and ophthalmopathy. TCR beta CDR3 region amplification was performed from RNA transcripts. An initial round of RT-PCR targeting the TCR CDR3 relied on the HTBI primer set. TCRdb analysed the multiplex PCR reads with MiXCR anew, one entry per CDR3 protein. The sample holds about 480,000 distinct CDR3 sequences, approximately 15% seen once. The specimen sequenced was blood. These receptor sequences come from a woman aged 18 to 35 with Graves' hyperthyroidism.

With respect to this clonotype: The junction shows a germline mismatch at one end, possibly a read error. This chain connects TRBV5-1 to TRBJ1-2, with 9 positions matching TRBD1. Germline assignment: CDR1 SGHRS and CDR2 YFSETQ. There are 14 residues in the CDR3. This CDR3 reads CASSPGQGNSGYTF. The CDR3 DNA is TGCGCCAGCAGCCCGGGACAGGGTAACTCTGGCTACACCTTC. The entire variable domain, with the rest obtained from reference TRBV5-1 and TRBJ1-2, is as follows: KAGVTQTPRYLIKTRGQQVTLSCSPISGHRSVSWYQQTPGQGLQFLFEYFSETQRNKGNFPGRFSGRQFSNSRSEMNVSTLELGDSALYLCASSPGQGNSGYTFGSGTRLTVV.

This clonotype was detected many times. The chain joins TRBV4-2 to TRBJ2-1; 9 bases match TRBD2. Germline V CDR1 and CDR2: LGHNA, YNFKEQ. The CDR3 runs to 15 residues. V lost 4 bases to trimming and J lost 6 bases; unmatched junction nucleotides: 7. CDR3 loop: CASSPIAGEGNEQFF. The CDR3 DNA sequence: TGTGCCAGCAGCCCGATAGCGGGAGAGGGCAATGAGCAGTTCTTC.

The table lists this clonotype with many counts. This chain connects TRBV7-9 to TRBJ2-7; no firm D call. V was pared by 5 bases and J by 1 base, with 3 bases between. The CDR3 consists of 11 residues. Germline lookup yields CDR1 SEHNR and CDR2 FQNEAQ (reference sequence). The CDR3 loop is CASSASYEQYF. In DNA, the CDR3 is TGTGCCAGCAGCGCTTCCTACGAGCAGTACTTC.

The table lists this clonotype with a few counts. J is TRBJ1-1 and V is TRBV13; D might be TRBD1 (6 bases). The V and J ends lost 0 bases and 7 bases respectively, with 18 bases between them. Per germline, CDR1 PRHDT and CDR2 FYEKMQ (reference sequence). There are 16 residues in the CDR3. In DNA form, the CDR3 reads TGTGCCAGCAGCTTAGGGTTACAGGGTTATTCTGGTGAAGCTTTCTTT. Translating it yields CASSLGLQGYSGEAFF.